This TCR beta chain was sequenced in a study of blood T cell repertoires in COVID-19. Study details: Both acute and convalescent COVID-19 samples were obtained from the United States, Italy and Spain.

The V segment lost 4 bases and the J segment 4 bases; nucleotides outside the gene matches: 13. CDR1 is SGHRS, CDR2 YFSETQ, per germline. The CDR3 has 16 residues. The study assigned cohorts using participant-reported clinical history. Sequencing was performed with immunoSEQ multiplex PCR; in TCRdb, only in-frame clones are kept and a portion is missing. The sample contains approximately 440,000 clones, around 91% of which appear only once. The sequencing sample was made of PBMCs or T cells enriched from blood (not recorded which). The rearrangement joins TRBV5-1 to TRBJ1-1; 7 bases line up with TRBD1. The TCR originated in a man younger than 35 who had recovered from COVID-19. In DNA form, the CDR3 reads TGCGCCAGCAGCCCCTCCCCAACAGGGGACCCCACTGAAGCTTTCTTT. This translates into CASSPSPTGDPTEAFF.